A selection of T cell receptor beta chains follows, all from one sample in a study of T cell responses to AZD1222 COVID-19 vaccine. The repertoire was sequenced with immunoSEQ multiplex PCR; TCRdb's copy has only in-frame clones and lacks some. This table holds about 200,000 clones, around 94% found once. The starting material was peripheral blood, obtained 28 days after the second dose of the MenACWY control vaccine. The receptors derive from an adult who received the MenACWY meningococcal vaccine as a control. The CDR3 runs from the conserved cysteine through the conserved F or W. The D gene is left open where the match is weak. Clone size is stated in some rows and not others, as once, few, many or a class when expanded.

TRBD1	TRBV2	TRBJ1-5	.	TGTGCCAGCAGTGGGACAGGGGGGAATCAGCCCCAGCATTTT	CASSGTGGNQPQHF
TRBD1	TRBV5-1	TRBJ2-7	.	TGCGCCAGCAGCTGGGTCTACAGGGGTTCCTACGAGCAGTACTTC	CASSWVYRGSYEQYF
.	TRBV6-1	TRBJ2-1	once	TGTGCCAGCAGTGAGTCGAGCCGATTATACAATGAGCAGTTCTTC	CASSESSRLYNEQFF
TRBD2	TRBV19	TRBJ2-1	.	TGTGCCAGTAGGGCGTCGGCGGGAGCCCTTGAGCAGTTCTTC	CASRASAGALEQFF
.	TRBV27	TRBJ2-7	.	TGTGCCACCAAGGAGGGAGCGACACTCGAGCAGTACTTC	CATKEGATLEQYF
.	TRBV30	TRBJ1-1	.	TGTGCCTGGACCCCATTGAACACTGAAGCTTTCTTT	CAWTPLNTEAFF
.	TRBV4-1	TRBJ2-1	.	TGCGCCAGCAGCCCATCAGGGGGGTCCCCTTGGAATGAGCAGTTCTTC	CASSPSGGSPWNEQFF
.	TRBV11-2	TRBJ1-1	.	TGTGCCAGCAGCTTAGTCCCGGGAAGGGGATACATGAACACTGAAGCTTTCTTT	CASSLVPGRGYMNTEAFF
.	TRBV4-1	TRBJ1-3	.	TGCGCCAGCAGCCAAGTGGACTTTATCGGCGGAGGAAACACCATATATTTT	CASSQVDFIGGGNTIYF
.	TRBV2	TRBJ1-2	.	TGTGCCAGCAGAGCCTCTGGCAGTAACTATGGCTACACCTTC	CASRASGSNYGYTF
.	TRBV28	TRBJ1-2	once	TGTGCCAGCAGGGGCTATGGCTACACCTTC	CASRGYGYTF
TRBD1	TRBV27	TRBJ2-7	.	TGTGCCAGCAGTCCGGGACAGTTTCCCTCAACCTACGAGCAGTACTTC	CASSPGQFPSTYEQYF
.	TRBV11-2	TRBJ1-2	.	TGTGCCAGCAGCCCCCAGGGGTCCTTCTATGGCTACACCTTC	CASSPQGSFYGYTF
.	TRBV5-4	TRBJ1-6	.	TGTGCCAGCAGCCGGGACTATATAAATTCACCCCTCCACTTT	CASSRDYINSPLHF
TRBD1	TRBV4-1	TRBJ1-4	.	TGCGCCAGCAGCCACCTCTTGAACAGGGGAACTAATGAAAAACTGTTTTTT	CASSHLLNRGTNEKLFF
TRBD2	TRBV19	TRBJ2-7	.	TGTGCCAGTAGTATCCGACTAGCGGATTCCTACGAGCAGTACTTC	CASSIRLADSYEQYF
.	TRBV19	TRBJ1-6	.	TGTGCCAGTAGCCGCGAGAGCTCCTATAATTCACCCCTCCACTTT	CASSRESSYNSPLHF
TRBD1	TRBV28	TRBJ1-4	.	TGTGCCAGCAGCACTAATTTGGGACAGCTGAATGAAAAACTGTTTTTT	CASSTNLGQLNEKLFF
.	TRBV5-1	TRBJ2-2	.	TGCGCCAGCAGCTTGGGGCAGGGCACGATTGGAGGGGAGCTGTTTTTT	CASSLGQGTIGGELFF
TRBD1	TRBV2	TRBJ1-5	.	TGTGCCAGCAGTGAAGTGTCTTGGGACAGTGATCAGCCCCAGCATTTT	CASSEVSWDSDQPQHF
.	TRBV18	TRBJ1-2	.	TGTGCCAGCTCCACGGGGCAGGGAGTTGGCTACACCTTC	CASSTGQGVGYTF
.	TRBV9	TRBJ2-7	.	TGTGCCAGCAGCGCAGGTTCTGATGGATACGAGCAGTACTTC	CASSAGSDGYEQYF
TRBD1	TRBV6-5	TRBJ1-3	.	TGTGCCAGCAGCCCACAGGGGAATGGAAACACCATATATTTT	CASSPQGNGNTIYF
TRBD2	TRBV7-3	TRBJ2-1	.	TGTGCCAGCAGCCCTCTTGCGGGAGGGATTGAGCAGTTCTTC	CASSPLAGGIEQFF
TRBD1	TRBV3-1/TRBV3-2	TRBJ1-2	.	TGTGCCAGCAGCCAAGGAGGGACAGCTAACTATGGCTACACCTTC	CASSQGGTANYGYTF
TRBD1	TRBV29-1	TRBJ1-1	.	TGCAGCGTGGGGACAGGGAACACTGAAGCTTTCTTT	CSVGTGNTEAFF
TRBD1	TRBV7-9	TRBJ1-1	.	TGTGCCAGCAACACAGGGGGCACTGAAGCTTTCTTT	CASNTGGTEAFF
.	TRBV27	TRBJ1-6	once	TGTGCCAGCAGTTTCAACAGCCTCTATAATTCACCCCTCCACTTT	CASSFNSLYNSPLHF